This T cell receptor beta chain was documented in a study of lung T cells in sarcoidosis with Löfgren's syndrome. Study-wide results and caveats: TRBV2 was the preferred pairing partner of TRAV12-1, with similar CDR3s. The most expanded V genes in Löfgren's patients were reportedly TRAV12-1 and TRBV2. Shared TRAV12-1 and TRBV2 CDR3 motifs were reported across several patients.

Via MiXCR, TCRdb re-called the reads, giving one row per CDR3 protein. This table has some 18,000 distinct CDR3 sequences, about 20% appearing once. This clonotype was seen repeatedly, ten times or more. What it binds is not known. Between the trimmed V and J ends, which lost 0 bases and 2 bases, there was a span of 11 bases. Germline V gives CDR1 MGHDK, CDR2 SYGVNS. The CDR3 has 16 residues. The sample taken for sequencing was CD4+ T cells from PBMCs. V gene TRBV25-1 combines with J gene TRBJ2-1; D call uncertain. This TCR derives from a human donor with sarcoidosis (Löfgren's syndrome or another form), or a control subject (not recorded which). This chain's CDR3 is CASSEYVLSPYNEQFF. For the CDR3, the DNA is TGTGCCAGCAGTGAATATGTCCTGAGCCCCTACAATGAGCAGTTCTTC. Combining the CDR3 with reference TRBV25-1 and TRBJ2-1 gives the whole variable domain EADIYQTPRYLVIGTGKKITLECSQTMGHDKMYWYQQDPGMELHLIHYSYGVNSTEKGDLSSESTVSRIRTEHFPLTLESARPSHTSQYLCASSEYVLSPYNEQFFGPGTRLTVL.